Listed here are 5 T cell receptor beta chains from one sample, sequenced in a study of shared clonotypes between healthy human individuals. CD45RO-negative cells were positively selected for CCR7, leaving out terminally differentiated effector memory CD45RA+ cells. Method: immunoSEQ multiplex PCR; TCRdb's copy keeps in-frame clones and lacks some. The table records some 2.1 million clones, 80% to 95% of them present only once. Material: naive CD8+ T cells from PBMCs. These receptors came from a man between 18 and 35 years old in good health. Some clones in this sample may be carry-over from other donors' samples.

With respect to this clone: The identical CDR3 is also encoded by other nucleotide sequences in the sample. The rearrangement uses TRBV6-5 and TRBJ2-7; D might be TRBD1 (7 bases). Germline loops: CDR1 MNHEY, CDR2 SVGAGI. The CDR3 runs to 15 residues. Trimming removed 4 bases from V and 4 bases from J, with 17 bases in between. The CDR3: CASSSFRQGGYEQYF. The CDR3, as DNA: TGTGCCAGCAGTTCATTCAGACAGGGAGGATACGAGCAGTACTTC.

This clone was recorded once. The chain combines TRBV27 with TRBJ2-7; D might be TRBD1 (5 bases). The CDR3 extends over 14 amino acids. With 6 bases removed from V and 2 bases from J, the gap between germline ends came to 14 bases. Germline V lookup: CDR1 MNHEY, CDR2 SMNVEV (reference sequence). CDR3: CASRAGPSAYEQYF. The CDR3 nucleotides are TGTGCCAGCAGAGCAGGGCCGAGCGCCTACGAGCAGTACTTC.

On this clone: In the same sample, other DNA sequences code for this CDR3. The CDR3 bases are TGTGCCAGCAGTTTGGGACAGGGCTCCTACGAGCAGTACTTC. Translated, it gives CASSLGQGSYEQYF. This chain uses TRBV28 with TRBJ2-7; 9 bases agree with TRBD1. V shed 3 bases, J shed 0 bases, and the junction held 0 bases outside the gene matches. CDR1 is MDHEN, CDR2 SYDVKM, per germline. The CDR3 covers 14 residues.

The chain employs TRBV5-6 and TRBJ2-7; D tentatively fits TRBD1 or TRBD2 (5 bases each). Germline CDR1 SGHDT, CDR2 YYEEEE. The V end lost 3 bases, the J end lost 6 bases, and 10 bases lay between the germline ends. CDR3 size: 12 residues. In DNA form, the CDR3 reads TGTGCCAGCAGCTCCGGGACCCCCGAGCAGTACTTC. Translating gives CASSSGTPEQYF. Combining the CDR3 with reference TRBV5-6 and TRBJ2-7 gives the whole variable domain DAGVTQSPTHLIKTRGQQVTLRCSPKSGHDTVSWYQQALGQGPQFIFQYYEEEERQRGNFPDRFSGHQFPNYSSELNVNALLLGDSALYLCASSSGTPEQYFGPGTRLTVT.

This clone was counted between two and nine times. The chain joins TRBV2 to TRBJ1-4, with D tentatively TRBD1 (5 bases). CDR1 SNHLY and CDR2 FYNNEI come from the germline V gene. There are 13 residues in the CDR3. V was shortened by 7 bases and J by 4 bases, with 10 bases between the two germline ends. In DNA form, the CDR3 reads TGTGCCAGCATGGAGGGGATTAATGAAAAACTGTTTTTT. It translates to CASMEGINEKLFF.